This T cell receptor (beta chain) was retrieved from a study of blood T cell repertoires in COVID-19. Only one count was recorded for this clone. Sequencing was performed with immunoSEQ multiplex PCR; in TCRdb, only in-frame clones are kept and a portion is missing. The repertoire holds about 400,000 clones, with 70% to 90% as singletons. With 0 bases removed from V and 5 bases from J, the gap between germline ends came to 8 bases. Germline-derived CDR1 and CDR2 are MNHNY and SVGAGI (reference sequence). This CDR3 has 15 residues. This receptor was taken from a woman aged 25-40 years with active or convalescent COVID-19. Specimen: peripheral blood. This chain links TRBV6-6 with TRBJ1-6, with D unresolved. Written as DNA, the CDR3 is TGTGCCAGCAGTTACTCGGTACAGAATAATTCACCCCTCCACTTT. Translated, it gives CASSYSVQNNSPLHF.